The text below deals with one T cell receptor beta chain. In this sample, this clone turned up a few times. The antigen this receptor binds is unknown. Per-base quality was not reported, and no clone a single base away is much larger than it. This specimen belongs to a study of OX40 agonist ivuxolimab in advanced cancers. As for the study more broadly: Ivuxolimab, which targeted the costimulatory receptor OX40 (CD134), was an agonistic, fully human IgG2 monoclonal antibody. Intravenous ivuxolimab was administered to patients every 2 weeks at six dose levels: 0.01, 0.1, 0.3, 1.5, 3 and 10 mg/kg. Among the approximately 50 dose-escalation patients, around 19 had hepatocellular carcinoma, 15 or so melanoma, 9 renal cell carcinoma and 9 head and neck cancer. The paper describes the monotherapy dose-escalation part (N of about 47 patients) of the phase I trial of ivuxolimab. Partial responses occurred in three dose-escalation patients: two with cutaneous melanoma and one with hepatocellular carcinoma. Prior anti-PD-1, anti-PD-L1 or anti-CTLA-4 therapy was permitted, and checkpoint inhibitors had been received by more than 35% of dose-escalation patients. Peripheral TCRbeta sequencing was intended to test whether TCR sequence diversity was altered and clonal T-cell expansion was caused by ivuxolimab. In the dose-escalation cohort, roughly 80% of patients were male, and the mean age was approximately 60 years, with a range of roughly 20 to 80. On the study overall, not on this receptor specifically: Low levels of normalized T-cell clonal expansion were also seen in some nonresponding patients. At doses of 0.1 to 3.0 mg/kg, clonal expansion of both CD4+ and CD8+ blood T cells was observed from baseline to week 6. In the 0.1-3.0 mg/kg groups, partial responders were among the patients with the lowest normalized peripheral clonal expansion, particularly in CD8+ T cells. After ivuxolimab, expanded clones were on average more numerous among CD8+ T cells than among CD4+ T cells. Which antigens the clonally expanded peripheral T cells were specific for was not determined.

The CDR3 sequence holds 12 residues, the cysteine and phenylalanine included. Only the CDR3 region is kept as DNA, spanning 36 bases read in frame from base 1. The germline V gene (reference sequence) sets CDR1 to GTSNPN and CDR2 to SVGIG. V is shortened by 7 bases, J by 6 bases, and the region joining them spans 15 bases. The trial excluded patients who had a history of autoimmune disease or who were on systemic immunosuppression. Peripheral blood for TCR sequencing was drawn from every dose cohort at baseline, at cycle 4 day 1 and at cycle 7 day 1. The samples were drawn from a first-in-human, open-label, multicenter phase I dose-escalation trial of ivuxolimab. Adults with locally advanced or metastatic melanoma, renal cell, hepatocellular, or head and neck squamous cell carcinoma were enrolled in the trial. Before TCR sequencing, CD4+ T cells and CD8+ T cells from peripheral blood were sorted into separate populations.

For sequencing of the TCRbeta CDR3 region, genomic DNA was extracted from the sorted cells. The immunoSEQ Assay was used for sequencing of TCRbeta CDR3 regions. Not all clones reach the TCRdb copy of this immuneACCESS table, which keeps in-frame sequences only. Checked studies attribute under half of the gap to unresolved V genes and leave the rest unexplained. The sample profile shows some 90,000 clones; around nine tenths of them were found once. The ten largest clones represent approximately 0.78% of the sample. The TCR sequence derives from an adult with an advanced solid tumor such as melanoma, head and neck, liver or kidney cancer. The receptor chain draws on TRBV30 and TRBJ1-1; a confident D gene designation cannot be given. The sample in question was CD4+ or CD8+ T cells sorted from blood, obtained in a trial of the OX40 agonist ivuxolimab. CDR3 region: CASRKLGPEAFF. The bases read TGTGCCTCGAGAAAACTTGGACCTGAAGCTTTCTTT.